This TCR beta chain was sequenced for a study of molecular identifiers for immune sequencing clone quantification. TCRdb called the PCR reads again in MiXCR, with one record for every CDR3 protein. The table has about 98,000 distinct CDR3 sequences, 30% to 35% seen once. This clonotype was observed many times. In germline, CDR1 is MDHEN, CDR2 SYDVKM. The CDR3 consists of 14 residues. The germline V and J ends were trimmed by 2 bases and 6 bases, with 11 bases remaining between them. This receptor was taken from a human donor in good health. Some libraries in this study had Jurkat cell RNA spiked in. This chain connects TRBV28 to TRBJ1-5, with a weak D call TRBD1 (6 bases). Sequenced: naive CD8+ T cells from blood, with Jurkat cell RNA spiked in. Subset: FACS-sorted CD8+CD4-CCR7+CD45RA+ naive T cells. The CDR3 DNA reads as TGTGCCAGCAGTTTAGGGGGGCTTAGTCAGCCCCAGCATTTT. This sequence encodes CASSLGGLSQPQHF.